The 15 T cell receptor beta chains below were found in one sample sequenced in a study of shared clonotypes between healthy human individuals. The assay was immunoSEQ multiplex PCR, and TCRdb's table has in-frame clones only and misses some. Here the sample spans about a million clones, approximately 77% being singletons. Sequences were obtained from memory CD4+ T cells from PBMCs. Subset given: CD45RA-negative fraction. The receptors were gathered from a man in his late teens or twenties in good health. Some clones in this sample may be carry-over from other donors' samples.

With regard to this clone: Other DNA sequences in the sample encode the same CDR3. The gene calls are TRBV15 and TRBJ2-7, with D possibly TRBD2 on 6 matching bases. Trimming took 1 base from V and 3 from J, leaving 7 bases between them. CDR3 length equals 13 residues. Germline assignment: CDR1 LNHNV and CDR2 YYDKDF (reference sequence). The CDR3: CATSRGTNYEQYF. The CDR3 DNA reads as TGTGCCACCAGCAGAGGGACTAACTACGAGCAGTACTTC.

This chain uses TRBV5-4 with TRBJ1-2; D gene ambiguous. The CDR3 spans 14 residues. Trimming left V 4 bases short and J 7 bases short, with 17 bases between. Looked up from germline, CDR1 is SGHNT and CDR2 is YYREEE (reference sequence). CDR3 region: CASSRGGGLSGYTF. The CDR3 coding sequence is TGTGCCAGCAGCCGAGGAGGCGGGTTAAGTGGCTACACCTTC.

CDR3 protein: CASSQAERSSYNEQFF. The CDR3 nucleotides read TGCGCCAGCAGCCAAGCTGAGCGGAGCTCCTACAATGAGCAGTTCTTC. This chain joins TRBV4-1 and TRBJ2-1, with a tentative D call TRBD2 (5 bases). Looked up from germline, CDR1 is MGHRA and CDR2 is YSYEKL. The CDR3 runs to 16 residues. Trimming removed 1 base at V and 0 bases at J, with 10 bases between.

The gene calls are TRBV4-1 and TRBJ2-7; D gene uncertain. The CDR3 covers 16 residues. Germline V gene data show CDR1 as MGHRA and CDR2 as YSYEKL. Trimming removed 1 base from V and 2 bases from J, with 15 bases in between. The CDR3: CASSQGAARAAYEQYF. As DNA, the CDR3 is TGCGCCAGCAGCCAAGGGGCGGCACGCGCGGCCTACGAGCAGTACTTC.

The gene calls are TRBV5-1 and TRBJ2-1; D gene uncertain. Germline-derived CDR1 and CDR2 are SGHRS and YFSETQ. This CDR3 is 14 amino acids long. V was pared by 0 bases and J by 4 bases, with 8 bases between. The CDR3 sequence is CASSLGARYNEQFF. The CDR3 nucleotides read TGCGCCAGCAGCTTGGGGGCCAGATACAATGAGCAGTTCTTC.

The genes are TRBV28 and TRBJ2-7; D uncertain. CDR3 size: 15 residues. CDR1 and CDR2 (germline): MDHEN, SYDVKM. V was shortened by 5 bases and J by 3 bases, with 17 bases between the two germline ends. This chain's CDR3 is CASSQHKSFSYEQYF. CDR3 bases: TGTGCCAGCAGTCAACACAAGAGTTTTAGCTACGAGCAGTACTTC.

This clone has just a few counts. The chain uses TRBV10-3 and TRBJ2-1; 11 positions agree with TRBD2. The ends lost 10 bases at V and 6 bases at J; junction bases unmatched: 11. The CDR3 is 15 amino acids. Germline assignment: CDR1 ENHRY and CDR2 SYGVKD. CDR3 sequence reads: CATGGTSGLTNEQFF. DNA of the CDR3: TGTGCCACAGGAGGGACTAGCGGCCTGACCAATGAGCAGTTCTTC.

The chain uses TRBV5-1 and TRBJ2-7; tentatively, D is TRBD2 (5 bases). The CDR3 is 14 amino acids. From germline, CDR1 is SGHRS and CDR2 YFSETQ. Trimming took off 4 bases at V and 7 bases at J, with 18 bases between the two ends. The CDR3 loop reads CASSTTGKKPEQYF. In DNA, the CDR3 is TGCGCCAGCAGCACAACCGGGAAAAAACCAGAGCAGTACTTC.

The J gene is TRBJ2-1, the V gene TRBV6-6; perhaps TRBD2 as D (5 bases). Germline CDR1 reads MNHNY; CDR2 reads SVGAGI (reference sequence). V lost 5 bases and J 1 base, leaving 9 bases between the germline ends. The CDR3 sequence is 14 residues long. The CDR3 loop is CASSHPGSYNEQFF. CDR3 nucleotides: TGTGCCAGCAGTCACCCGGGGTCCTACAATGAGCAGTTCTTC.

The CDR3 loop is CASSHRDGDYEQYF. The CDR3 DNA sequence: TGTGCCAGCAGCCACCGGGACGGGGACTACGAGCAGTACTTC. J is TRBJ2-7 and V is TRBV4-2, with D perhaps given as TRBD1 or TRBD2 (5 bases each). Germline assignment: CDR1 LGHNA and CDR2 YNFKEQ. The V end lost 3 bases, the J end lost 3 bases, and 12 bases lay between the germline ends. The CDR3 runs 14 residues.

The V and J genes are TRBV7-2 and TRBJ2-1; 7 nucleotides line up with TRBD2. Germline assignment: CDR1 SGHTA and CDR2 FQGNSA. With V trimmed by 2 bases and J by 5 bases, 6 bases remained unmatched. The CDR3 covers 15 residues. The CDR3 reads CASSLIRGSHNEQFF. CDR3 sequence (DNA): TGTGCCAGCAGCTTAATTCGCGGGAGTCACAATGAGCAGTTCTTC.

CDR3 residues: CASSLLAGGRYEQFF. The CDR3 coding sequence is TGTGCCAGCTCCCTACTAGCGGGAGGGCGGTATGAGCAGTTCTTC. The chain recombines TRBV18 with TRBJ2-1, with TRBD2 matching over 13 bases. The CDR3 covers 15 residues. V gave up 6 bases and J gave up 8 bases; unmatched junction bases: 7. Germline CDR1 is KGHSH and CDR2 is LQKENI.

The chain employs TRBV4-2 and TRBJ2-1, with D possibly matching TRBD1 (6 bases). The V end was cut by 0 bases, the J end by 2 bases, with 14 bases between. Germline-derived CDR1 and CDR2 are LGHNA and YNFKEQ. The CDR3 spans 17 residues. The CDR3 DNA is TGTGCCAGCAGCCAAGATTCCTCGGGACAACCCTACAATGAGCAGTTCTTC. As protein: CASSQDSSGQPYNEQFF.

As regards this clone: Distinct nucleotide sequences in the sample also encode this CDR3. The chain carries TRBV5-4 and TRBJ2-7; tentatively, D is TRBD1 (6 bases). Germline V gene sequence: CDR1 SGHNT, CDR2 YYREEE (reference sequence). V was trimmed by 0 bases and J by 4 bases, leaving 8 bases between them. The CDR3 extends over 13 amino acids. In nucleotides, the CDR3 is TGTGCCAGCAGCTTGGACAGGGTGTACGAGCAGTACTTC. The encoded protein is CASSLDRVYEQYF. Full variable domain (rest looked up from reference TRBV5-4 and TRBJ2-7): ETGVTQSPTHLIKTRGQQVTLRCSSQSGHNTVSWYQQALGQGPQFIFQYYREEENGRGNFPPRFSGLQFPNYSSELNVNALELDDSALYLCASSLDRVYEQYFGPGTRLTVT.

V and J are TRBV28 and TRBJ1-2; D is possibly TRBD1 (5 bases). This CDR3 comprises 14 residues. Trimming removed 7 bases from V and 2 bases from J, with 14 bases in between. Germline V gives CDR1 MDHEN, CDR2 SYDVKM. The chain's CDR3 is CASIFTGTNYGYTF. Here the CDR3 DNA reads TGTGCCAGCATCTTTACGGGGACCAACTATGGCTACACCTTC.